This T cell receptor beta chain was captured by sequencing in a study of cytomegalovirus exposure and HLA in healthy donors. On this clone itself: Within the sample, other DNA sequences also encode this same CDR3.

PCR involved 60 Vbeta and 13 Jbeta primers. Method: immunoSEQ multiplex PCR; TCRdb's copy keeps in-frame clones and lacks some. The sample holds about 160,000 clones. V lost 2 bases and J lost 2, with 16 bases in between. CDR1 GTSNPN and CDR2 SVGIG come from the germline V gene (reference sequence). The CDR3 contains 15 residues. This TCR was sampled from a man aged 25 to 45 in good health and CMV-seronegative. The J gene is TRBJ2-7, the V gene TRBV30; TRBD2 is a possible D gene (5 bases). The sequenced sample was PBMCs. The CDR3 DNA reads TGTGCCTGGAGTCTCCTGGGAGACTCGCCCTACGAGCAGTACTTC. Translating it yields CAWSLLGDSPYEQYF.